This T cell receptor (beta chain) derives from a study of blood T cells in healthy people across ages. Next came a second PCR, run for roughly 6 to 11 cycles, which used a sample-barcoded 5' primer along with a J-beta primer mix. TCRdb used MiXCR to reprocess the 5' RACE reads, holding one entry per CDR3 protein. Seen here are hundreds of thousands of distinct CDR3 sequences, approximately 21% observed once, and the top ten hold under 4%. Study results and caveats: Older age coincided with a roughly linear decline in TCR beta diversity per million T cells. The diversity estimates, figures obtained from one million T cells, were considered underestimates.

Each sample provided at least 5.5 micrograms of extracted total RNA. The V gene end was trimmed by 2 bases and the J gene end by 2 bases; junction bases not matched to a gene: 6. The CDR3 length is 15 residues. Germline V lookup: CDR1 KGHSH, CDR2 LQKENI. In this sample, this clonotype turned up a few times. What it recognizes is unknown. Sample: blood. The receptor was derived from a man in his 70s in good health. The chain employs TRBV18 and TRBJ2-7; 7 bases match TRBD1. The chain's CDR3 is CASSPIEGAPYEQYF. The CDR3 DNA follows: TGTGCCAGCTCACCAATCGAGGGGGCCCCCTACGAGCAGTACTTC.